A selection of T cell receptor beta chains follows, all from one sample in a study of blood T cell repertoires in COVID-19. The method was immunoSEQ multiplex PCR; TCRdb's version includes in-frame clones alone and lacks a portion of them. The data contain approximately 200,000 clones, about 86% of them singletons. Sequencing input: peripheral blood. The receptors come from a man aged 55 to 69 who had recovered from COVID-19. Each CDR3 is given with its conserved first and last residue. D genes are given only for firm matches. Size is omitted from some rows. Given values are once, few, many or a class for expanded clones.

v_call: TRBV11-2
clone_size: .
d_call: .
j_call: TRBJ2-1
cdr3_nt: TGTGCCAGCGGGGGCGGTTTTCGCGATGAGCAGTTCTTC
cdr3_aa: CASGGGFRDEQFF

v_call: TRBV5-4
clone_size: .
d_call: TRBD1
j_call: TRBJ1-4
cdr3_nt: TGTGCCAGCAGCCCCTTTCAAGGGGGCGGTGAAAAACTGTTTTTT
cdr3_aa: CASSPFQGGGEKLFF

v_call: TRBV9
clone_size: .
d_call: TRBD2
j_call: TRBJ2-1
cdr3_nt: TGTGCCAGCAGCGTAGGAGGTAGCGGGGTAGGAAAGTTCTTC
cdr3_aa: CASSVGGSGVGKFF

v_call: TRBV19
clone_size: .
d_call: .
j_call: TRBJ1-1
cdr3_nt: TGTGCCAGTACCTCCACAGGGAAGGGCCCTGAAGCTTTCTTT
cdr3_aa: CASTSTGKGPEAFF

v_call: TRBV10-1
clone_size: .
d_call: .
j_call: TRBJ1-3
cdr3_nt: TGCGCCAGCAAGGACAACTCTGGAAACACCATATATTTT
cdr3_aa: CASKDNSGNTIYF

v_call: TRBV15
clone_size: .
d_call: TRBD1
j_call: TRBJ1-5
cdr3_nt: TGTGCCACCAGCAAGGACAGGGGCAACAATCAGCCCCAGCATTTT
cdr3_aa: CATSKDRGNNQPQHF

v_call: TRBV5-4
clone_size: .
d_call: .
j_call: TRBJ1-1
cdr3_nt: TGTGCCAGCAGCTTGGCCGGGGGGGGAACTGAAGCTTTCTTT
cdr3_aa: CASSLAGGGTEAFF

v_call: TRBV19
clone_size: .
d_call: TRBD1
j_call: TRBJ1-6
cdr3_nt: TGTGCCAGTGGGGACAGGAGAGGCCGCTCCTATAATTCACCCCTCCACTTT
cdr3_aa: CASGDRRGRSYNSPLHF

v_call: TRBV5-1
clone_size: .
d_call: TRBD1
j_call: TRBJ1-2
cdr3_nt: TGCGCCAGCAGCCTCCAGGGGGGAGACTATGGCTACACCTTC
cdr3_aa: CASSLQGGDYGYTF

v_call: TRBV6-5
clone_size: .
d_call: TRBD1
j_call: TRBJ1-4
cdr3_nt: TGTGCCAGCAGTTACCGGACAGGCTTTAATGAAAAACTGTTTTTT
cdr3_aa: CASSYRTGFNEKLFF

v_call: TRBV24-1
clone_size: once
d_call: TRBD1
j_call: TRBJ2-1
cdr3_nt: TGTGCCACCAGTGATTTGGTCCCAGGGGGCTCCTACAATGAGCAGTTCTTC
cdr3_aa: CATSDLVPGGSYNEQFF

v_call: TRBV24-1
clone_size: .
d_call: .
j_call: TRBJ2-1
cdr3_nt: TGTGCCACCAGTGATCGAGGGGCGGGGCACGCCTACAATGAGCAGTTCTTC
cdr3_aa: CATSDRGAGHAYNEQFF

v_call: TRBV11-2
clone_size: few
d_call: .
j_call: TRBJ2-7
cdr3_nt: TGTGCCAGCAGCTTCGGCCTAGCCGGTTCCGAGCAGTACTTC
cdr3_aa: CASSFGLAGSEQYF